This T cell receptor beta chain was identified during a study of cytomegalovirus exposure and HLA in healthy donors. 60 Vbeta and 13 Jbeta primers were used in PCR. Sequencing was performed with immunoSEQ multiplex PCR; in TCRdb, only in-frame clones are kept and a portion is missing. In the table there are 65,000 to 80,000 clones, over 70% of which are singletons. The CDR3 is 12 amino acids. Trimming stripped 4 bases from V and 4 bases from J, with 9 bases between. The V gene's germline CDR1 is SGHRS and CDR2 YFSETQ. The specimen was PBMCs. The chain joins TRBV5-1 to TRBJ2-7; D may be TRBD2 (5 bases). The clonotype was recovered from a woman between 40 and 55 years old in good health and CMV-seropositive. CDR3 in DNA: TGCGCCAGCAGCCTCGGGAAGTACGAGCAGTACTTC. Protein product: CASSLGKYEQYF.